This T cell receptor (beta chain) was sequenced during a study of cytomegalovirus exposure and HLA in healthy donors. At the level of the study: The study's early data release held roughly 90 million unique TCRs from HLA-typed donors. Study observations and caveats: Within an earlier analysis, most TCR beta V segments proved productive either about 87% or about 30% of the time.

Vbeta (60) and Jbeta (13) primers were used in the PCR. Produced via immunoSEQ multiplex PCR; TCRdb's table is partial and in-frame only. In the table there are 200,000 to 250,000 clones, 78% of which are singletons. On this clone: Its specificity is unknown.

The donors gave bone marrow, and they were healthy. This CDR3 is 15 amino acids long. After removal of 2 bases from V and 5 bases from J, the junction contained 4 bases not matched to a gene. Germline CDR1 SGHRS, CDR2 YFSETQ. The sample taken for sequencing was PBMCs. This chain connects TRBV5-1 to TRBJ2-2, with 9 positions matching TRBD1. This sequence originates from a boy under 18 in good health and CMV-seronegative. The CDR3 DNA follows: TGCGCCAGCAGCTTTACAGGGGGCCGGACCGGGGAGCTGTTTTTT. Its translation is CASSFTGGRTGELFF.